This record concerns one TCR beta chain sequence. Germline V gene sequence: CDR1 SGHNT, CDR2 YYREEE (reference sequence). V was clipped by 2 bases and J by 2 bases, with 9 bases between them. This CDR3 region has 14 residues. This entry comes from a study of blood T cell repertoires in COVID-19. The wider study: The United States, Italy and Spain supplied acute and convalescent COVID-19 samples. Nucleic acid was either cDNA or gDNA, and it came from T cells, B-cell-depleted T cells, or PBMCs.

In the authors' methods: Counts of nucleated cells, estimated from reference gene primer amplification, were obtained. The data were produced by immunoSEQ multiplex PCR, yet TCRdb's version contains in-frame clones alone and is incomplete. V, J and clone size are those of that table, while D and trimming were read from the DNA. The table records around 190,000 clones, 86% of them present only once. The V and J genes are TRBV5-4 and TRBJ2-3; D ambiguous. The sample taken for sequencing was peripheral blood. This sequence originates from a man aged 65-85 years with active or convalescent COVID-19. CDR3 sequence (DNA): TGTGCCAGCAGCTTAGAGCCGTACACAGATACGCAGTATTTT. Residues: CASSLEPYTDTQYF.